This entry describes one T cell receptor beta chain. The antigen is unknown. This CDR3 has 13 amino acids. Germline values: CDR1 SGHDT, CDR2 YYEEEE. The V and J ends lost 3 bases and 3 bases, in that order; junction bases with no gene match: 2. TCRdb redid the calling of the RT-PCR reads with MiXCR, one entry per CDR3 protein. The repertoire holds 450,000 to 600,000 distinct CDR3 sequences, 16% seen once, with 2.5% to 3.5% in the top ten. The data stem from a study of response to subunit inactivated influenza vaccine. Broader study findings: Authors suggested that a seasonal influenza vaccination recruits few new T cells each time.

V gene TRBV5-6 combines with J gene TRBJ1-2, with 7 bases aligning to TRBD1. This receptor was obtained from a man between 50 and 69 years old who received an inactivated influenza vaccine. Source: CD4+ T cells sorted from PBMCs, taken roughly 24 months after vaccination. This CDR3 is CASSWTGDYGYTF. The CDR3 DNA reads as TGTGCCAGCAGCTGGACAGGCGACTATGGCTACACCTTC.